This T cell receptor (beta chain) was documented in a study of shared clonotypes between healthy human individuals. J gave up 3 bases and V 3 bases, and 5 bases lay outside the gene matches. Germline V lookup: CDR1 KGHSH, CDR2 LQKENI. This CDR3 is 16 amino acids long. At deep level, the assay was performed. Assay used: immunoSEQ multiplex PCR; TCRdb lists only in-frame clones, some missing. The repertoire consists of fewer than 700,000 clones, with roughly four fifths occurring once and the leading ten covering around 12%. Source material: PBMCs. The chain combines TRBV18 with TRBJ2-1, with 10 bases that match TRBD1. The TCR comes from a woman aged 40 to 49 in good health. Some clones in this sample may be carry-over from other donors' samples. CDR3: CASSPTGGLSYNEQFF. CDR3 DNA: TGTGCCAGCTCACCGACAGGGGGCCTAAGCTACAATGAGCAGTTCTTC.